What follows are 5 T cell receptor beta chains derived from one specimen sequenced in a study of OX40 agonist ivuxolimab in advanced cancers. Clones were sequenced by immunoSEQ multiplex PCR, and TCRdb holds only the in-frame ones, with some missing. This sample has about 63,000 clones, with 77% found just once. The specimen was CD4+ or CD8+ T cells sorted from blood, collected in a trial of the OX40 agonist ivuxolimab. The receptors shown here come from an adult with an advanced solid tumor such as melanoma, head and neck, liver or kidney cancer.

This clone was seen a single time. This CDR3 reads CASSNFRTRGRGEQFF. The CDR3 DNA follows: TGTGCCAGTAGTAATTTTAGGACGCGAGGCCGGGGAGAGCAGTTCTTC. V and J are TRBV19 and TRBJ2-1, with a weak D call TRBD2 (5 bases). This CDR3 is 16 amino acids long. From germline, CDR1 is LNHDA and CDR2 SQIVND (reference sequence). Trimming shortened V by 4 bases and J by 10 bases, and 23 bases separated the two germline ends.

This clone showed up just a few times. J is TRBJ1-5 and V is TRBV7-9; D gene ambiguous. Germline values: CDR1 SEHNR, CDR2 FQNEAQ (reference sequence). Trimming removed 8 bases from V and 5 bases from J, with 13 bases in between. The CDR3 has 13 amino acids. CDR3 loop: CASCDGYDQPQHF. CDR3 DNA sequence: TGTGCCAGCTGCGACGGCTACGATCAGCCCCAGCATTTT.

The chain couples TRBV4-1 to TRBJ2-2; D perhaps matches TRBD1 (6 bases). The CDR3 extends over 17 amino acids. V was trimmed by 3 bases and J by 0 bases, leaving 14 bases between them. Germline CDR1 MGHRA, CDR2 YSYEKL. The CDR3 region is CASSHRTQGSNTGELFF. CDR3 DNA sequence: TGCGCCAGCAGCCATCGTACACAGGGTTCGAACACCGGGGAGCTGTTTTTT.

The V and J genes are TRBV5-8 and TRBJ1-4; D is ambiguous. Trimming cost V 0 bases and J 0 bases, with 9 bases left between them. Germline CDR1 and CDR2: SGHTS and YDEGEE. The CDR3 extends over 16 amino acids. Here the CDR3 reads CASSLGTAATNEKLFF. CDR3 nucleotides: TGTGCCAGCAGCTTGGGAACAGCCGCAACTAATGAAAAACTGTTTTTT.

The rearrangement links TRBV7-9 to TRBJ2-1; 8 bases line up with TRBD2. The CDR3 spans 15 residues. The germline V gene has CDR1 SEHNR and CDR2 FQNEAQ (reference sequence). V gave up 5 bases and J gave up 9 bases; unmatched junction bases: 12. The CDR3 loop is CASSQTGTSISEQFF. The CDR3 DNA sequence: TGTGCCAGCAGCCAAACCGGGACTAGTATTAGTGAGCAGTTCTTC.